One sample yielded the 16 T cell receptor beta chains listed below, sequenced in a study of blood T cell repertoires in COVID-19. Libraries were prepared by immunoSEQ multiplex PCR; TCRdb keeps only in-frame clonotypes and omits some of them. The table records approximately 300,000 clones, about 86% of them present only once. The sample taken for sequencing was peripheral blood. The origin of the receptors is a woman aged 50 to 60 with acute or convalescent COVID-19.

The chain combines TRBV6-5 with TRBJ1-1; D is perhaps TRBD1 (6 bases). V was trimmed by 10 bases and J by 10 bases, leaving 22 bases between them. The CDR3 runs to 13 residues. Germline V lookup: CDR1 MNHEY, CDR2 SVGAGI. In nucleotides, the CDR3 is TGTGCCACCAGGGGTTCAGGGGAGAGCGTAGCTTTCTTT. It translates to CATRGSGESVAFF.

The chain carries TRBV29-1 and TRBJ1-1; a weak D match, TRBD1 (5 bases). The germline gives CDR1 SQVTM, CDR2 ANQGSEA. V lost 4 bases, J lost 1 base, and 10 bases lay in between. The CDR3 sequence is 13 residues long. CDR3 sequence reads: CSVGQTWNTEAFF. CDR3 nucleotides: TGCAGCGTTGGACAGACCTGGAACACTGAAGCTTTCTTT.

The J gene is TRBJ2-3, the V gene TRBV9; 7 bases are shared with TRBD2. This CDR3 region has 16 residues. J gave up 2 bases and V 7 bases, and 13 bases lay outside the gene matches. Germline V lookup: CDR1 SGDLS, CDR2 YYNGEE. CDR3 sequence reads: CASDPAKAGLTDTQYF. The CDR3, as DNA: TGTGCCAGCGACCCGGCTAAAGCGGGGCTCACAGATACGCAGTATTTT.

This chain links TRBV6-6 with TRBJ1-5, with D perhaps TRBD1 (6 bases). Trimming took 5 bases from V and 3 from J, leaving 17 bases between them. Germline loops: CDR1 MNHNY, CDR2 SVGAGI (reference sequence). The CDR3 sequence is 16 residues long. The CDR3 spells CASSPHRVSDNQPQHF. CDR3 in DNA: TGTGCCAGCAGTCCCCACAGGGTCTCCGACAATCAGCCCCAGCATTTT.

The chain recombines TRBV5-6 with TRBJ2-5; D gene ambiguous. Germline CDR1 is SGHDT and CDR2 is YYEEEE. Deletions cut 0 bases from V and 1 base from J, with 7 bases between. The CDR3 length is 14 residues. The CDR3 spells CASSLERLQETQYF. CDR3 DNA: TGTGCCAGCAGCTTGGAGAGACTCCAAGAGACCCAGTACTTC.

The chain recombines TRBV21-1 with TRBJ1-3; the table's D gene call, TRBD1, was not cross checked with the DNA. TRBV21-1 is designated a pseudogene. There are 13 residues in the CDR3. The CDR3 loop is CARLGASGNTIYF. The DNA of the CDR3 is TGTGCCAGGCTTGGGGCCTCTGGAAACACCATATATTTT.

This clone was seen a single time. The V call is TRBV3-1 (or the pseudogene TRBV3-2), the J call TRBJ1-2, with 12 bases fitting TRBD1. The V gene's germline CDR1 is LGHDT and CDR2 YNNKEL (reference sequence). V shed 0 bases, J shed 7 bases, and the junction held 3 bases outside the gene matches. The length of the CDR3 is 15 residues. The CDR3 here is CASSQDRGQGAGYTF. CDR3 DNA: TGTGCCAGCAGCCAAGATCGGGGACAGGGGGCTGGCTACACCTTC.

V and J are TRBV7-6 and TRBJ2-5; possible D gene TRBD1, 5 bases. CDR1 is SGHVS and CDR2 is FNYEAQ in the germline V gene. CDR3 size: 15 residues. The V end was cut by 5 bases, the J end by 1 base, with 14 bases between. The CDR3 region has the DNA TGTGCCAGCAGCCTCACCCGGACAACCCAAGAGACCCAGTACTTC. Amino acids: CASSLTRTTQETQYF.

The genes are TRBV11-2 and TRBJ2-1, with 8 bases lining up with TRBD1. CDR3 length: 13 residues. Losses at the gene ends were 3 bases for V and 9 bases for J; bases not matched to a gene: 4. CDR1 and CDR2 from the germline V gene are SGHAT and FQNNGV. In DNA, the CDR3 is TGTGCCAGCAGCTTGGACAGGGAGAGTGAGCAGTTCTTC. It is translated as CASSLDRESEQFF.

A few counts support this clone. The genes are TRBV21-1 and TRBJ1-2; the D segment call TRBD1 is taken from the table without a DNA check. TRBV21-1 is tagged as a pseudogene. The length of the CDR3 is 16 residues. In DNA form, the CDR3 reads TGTGCCAGCAACCTTTTAACAGCACAGTCTAACTATGGCTACACCTTC. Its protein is CASNLLTAQSNYGYTF.

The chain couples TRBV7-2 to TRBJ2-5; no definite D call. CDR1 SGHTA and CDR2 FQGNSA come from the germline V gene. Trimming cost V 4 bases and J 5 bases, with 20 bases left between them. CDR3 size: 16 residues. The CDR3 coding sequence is TGTGCCAGCAGCTCCTCCTTTTCTGCGCGGAAGGAGACCCAGTACTTC. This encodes CASSSSFSARKETQYF. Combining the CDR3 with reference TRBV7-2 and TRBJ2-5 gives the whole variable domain GAGVSQSPSNKVTEKGKDVELRCDPISGHTALYWYRQSLGQGLEFLIYFQGNSAPDKSGLPSDRFSAERTGGSVSTLTIQRTQQEDSAVYLCASSSSFSARKETQYFGPGTRLLVL.

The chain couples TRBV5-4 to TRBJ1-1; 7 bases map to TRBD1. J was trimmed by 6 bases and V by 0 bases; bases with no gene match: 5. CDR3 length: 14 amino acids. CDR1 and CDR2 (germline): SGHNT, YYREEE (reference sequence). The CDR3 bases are TGTGCCAGCAGCTTGGACACAGGGGTCCCTGAAGCTTTCTTT. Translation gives CASSLDTGVPEAFF.

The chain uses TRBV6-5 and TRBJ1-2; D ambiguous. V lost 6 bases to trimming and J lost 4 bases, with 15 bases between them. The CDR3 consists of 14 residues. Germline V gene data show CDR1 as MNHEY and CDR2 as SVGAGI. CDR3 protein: CASSRPGISYGYTF. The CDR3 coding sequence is TGTGCCAGCAGCCGACCGGGAATAAGCTATGGCTACACCTTC.

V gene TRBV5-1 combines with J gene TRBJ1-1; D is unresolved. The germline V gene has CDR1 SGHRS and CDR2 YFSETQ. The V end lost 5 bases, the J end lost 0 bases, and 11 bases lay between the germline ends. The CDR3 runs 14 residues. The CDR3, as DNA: TGCGCCAGCAGGGGCGGGCCGTTGAACACTGAAGCTTTCTTT. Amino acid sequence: CASRGGPLNTEAFF.

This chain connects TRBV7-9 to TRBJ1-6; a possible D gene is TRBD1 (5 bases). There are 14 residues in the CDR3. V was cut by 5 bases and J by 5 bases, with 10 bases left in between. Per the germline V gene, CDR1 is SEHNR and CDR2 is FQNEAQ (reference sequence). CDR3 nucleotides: TGTGCCAGCAGCGCAGACAGTGATAATTCACCCCTCCACTTT. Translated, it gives CASSADSDNSPLHF.

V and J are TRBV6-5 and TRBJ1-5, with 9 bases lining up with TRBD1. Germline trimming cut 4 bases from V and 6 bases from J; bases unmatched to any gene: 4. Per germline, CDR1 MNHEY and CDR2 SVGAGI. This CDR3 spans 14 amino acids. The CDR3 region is CASSLGQGSQPQHF. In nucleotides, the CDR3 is TGTGCCAGCAGTTTGGGACAGGGTAGTCAGCCCCAGCATTTT.